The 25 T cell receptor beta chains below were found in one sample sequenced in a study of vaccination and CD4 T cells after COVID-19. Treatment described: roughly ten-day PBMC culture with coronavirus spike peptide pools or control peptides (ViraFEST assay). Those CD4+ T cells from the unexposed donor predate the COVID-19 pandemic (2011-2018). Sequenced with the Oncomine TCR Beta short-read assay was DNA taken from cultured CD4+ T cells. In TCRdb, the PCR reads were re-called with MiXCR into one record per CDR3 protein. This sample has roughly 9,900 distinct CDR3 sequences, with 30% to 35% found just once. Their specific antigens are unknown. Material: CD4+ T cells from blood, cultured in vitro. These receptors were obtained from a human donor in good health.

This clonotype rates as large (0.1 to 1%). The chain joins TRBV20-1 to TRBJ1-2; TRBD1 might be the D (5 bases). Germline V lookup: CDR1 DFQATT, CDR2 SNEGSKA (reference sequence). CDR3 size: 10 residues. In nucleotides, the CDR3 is TGCAGCGGGGCCCGGGAGGGCTACACCTTC. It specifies CSGAREGYTF.

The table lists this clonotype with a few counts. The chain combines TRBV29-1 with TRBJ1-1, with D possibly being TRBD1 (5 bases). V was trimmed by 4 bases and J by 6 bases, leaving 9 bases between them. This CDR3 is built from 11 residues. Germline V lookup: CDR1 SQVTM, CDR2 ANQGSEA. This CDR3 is CSVARTSEAFF. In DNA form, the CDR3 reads TGCAGCGTTGCCCGGACATCTGAAGCTTTCTTT.

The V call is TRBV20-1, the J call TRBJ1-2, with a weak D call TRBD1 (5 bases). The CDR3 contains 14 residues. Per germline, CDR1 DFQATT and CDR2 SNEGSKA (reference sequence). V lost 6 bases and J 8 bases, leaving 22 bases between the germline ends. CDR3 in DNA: TGCAGTGCCCCGGGGCAGTTACAATGGAAGGGCTACACCTTC. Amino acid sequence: CSAPGQLQWKGYTF.

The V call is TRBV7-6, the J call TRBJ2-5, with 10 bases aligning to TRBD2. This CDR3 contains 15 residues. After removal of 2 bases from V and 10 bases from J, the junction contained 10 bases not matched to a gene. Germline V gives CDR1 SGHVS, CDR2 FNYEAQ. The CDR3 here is CASSLSSGSGGDQYF. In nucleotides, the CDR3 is TGTGCCAGCAGCTTATCCTCAGGCAGCGGGGGGGACCAGTACTTC.

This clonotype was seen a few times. The CDR3 coding sequence is TGCGCCAGCAGTGAGTTAGCAGCTTGGGATACGCAGTATTTT. The encoded protein is CASSELAAWDTQYF. This chain uses TRBV10-1 with TRBJ2-3; no reliable D call. In germline, CDR1 is WNHNN, CDR2 SYGVQD (reference sequence). Trimming pared 1 base from V and 6 bases from J, leaving 11 bases between. The CDR3 covers 14 residues.

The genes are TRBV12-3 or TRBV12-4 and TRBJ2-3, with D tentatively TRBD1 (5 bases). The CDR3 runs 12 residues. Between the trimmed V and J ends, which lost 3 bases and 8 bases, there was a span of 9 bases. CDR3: CASSLFRGTQYF. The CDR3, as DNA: TGTGCCAGCAGTTTGTTTAGGGGTACGCAGTATTTT.

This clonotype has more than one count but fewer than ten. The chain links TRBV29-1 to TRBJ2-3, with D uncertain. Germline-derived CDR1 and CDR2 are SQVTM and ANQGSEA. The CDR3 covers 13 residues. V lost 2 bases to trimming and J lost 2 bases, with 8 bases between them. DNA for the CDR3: TGCAGCGTTGAAATCCAGGCCACAGATACGCAGTATTTT. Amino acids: CSVEIQATDTQYF.

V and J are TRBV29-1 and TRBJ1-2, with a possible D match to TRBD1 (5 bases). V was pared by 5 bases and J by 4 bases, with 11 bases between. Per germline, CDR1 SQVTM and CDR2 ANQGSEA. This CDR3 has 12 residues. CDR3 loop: CSVWGGGYGYTF. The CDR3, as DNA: TGCAGCGTTTGGGGGGGAGGCTATGGCTACACCTTC.

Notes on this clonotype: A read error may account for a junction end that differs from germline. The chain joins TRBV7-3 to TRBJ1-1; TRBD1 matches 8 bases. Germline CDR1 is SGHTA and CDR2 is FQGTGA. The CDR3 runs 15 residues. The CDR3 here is CASSITGGRNTEAFF. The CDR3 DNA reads TGTGCCAGCAGCATAACAGGGGGGCGGAACACTGAAGCTTTCTTT.

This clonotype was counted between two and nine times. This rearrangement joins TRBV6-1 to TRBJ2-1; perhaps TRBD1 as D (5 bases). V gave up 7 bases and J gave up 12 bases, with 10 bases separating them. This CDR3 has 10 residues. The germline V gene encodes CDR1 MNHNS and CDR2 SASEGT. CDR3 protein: CASTGRGQFF. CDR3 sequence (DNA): TGTGCCAGCACCGGAAGGGGGCAGTTCTTC.

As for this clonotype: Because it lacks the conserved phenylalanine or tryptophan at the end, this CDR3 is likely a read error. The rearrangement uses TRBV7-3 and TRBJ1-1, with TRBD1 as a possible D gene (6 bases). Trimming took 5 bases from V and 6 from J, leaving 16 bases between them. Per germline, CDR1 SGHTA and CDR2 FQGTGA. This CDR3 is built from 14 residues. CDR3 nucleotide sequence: TGTGCCAGCAGCCCTAGCGGGGGGGGCTCTGAAGCTTTCTTA. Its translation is CASSPSGGGSEAFL.

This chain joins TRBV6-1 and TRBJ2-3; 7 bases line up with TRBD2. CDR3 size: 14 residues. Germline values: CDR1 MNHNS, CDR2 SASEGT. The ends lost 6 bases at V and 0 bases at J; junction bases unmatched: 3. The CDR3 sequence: CASRPLASTDTQYF. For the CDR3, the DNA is TGTGCCAGCAGACCACTAGCGAGCACAGATACGCAGTATTTT.

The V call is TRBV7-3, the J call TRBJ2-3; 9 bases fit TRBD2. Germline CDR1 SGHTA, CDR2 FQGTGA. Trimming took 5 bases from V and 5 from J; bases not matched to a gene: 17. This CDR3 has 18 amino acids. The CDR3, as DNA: TGTGCCAGCAGCCCCGCGTTTGGGGCGGGGGGGCGGGGAGATACGCAGTATTTT. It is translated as CASSPAFGAGGRGDTQYF.

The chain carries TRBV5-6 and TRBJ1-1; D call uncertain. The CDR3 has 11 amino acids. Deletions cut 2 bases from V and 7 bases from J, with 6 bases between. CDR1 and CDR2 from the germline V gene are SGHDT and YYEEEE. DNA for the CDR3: TGTGCCAGCAGCTTATGGGGTGAAGCTTTCTTT. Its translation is CASSLWGEAFF.

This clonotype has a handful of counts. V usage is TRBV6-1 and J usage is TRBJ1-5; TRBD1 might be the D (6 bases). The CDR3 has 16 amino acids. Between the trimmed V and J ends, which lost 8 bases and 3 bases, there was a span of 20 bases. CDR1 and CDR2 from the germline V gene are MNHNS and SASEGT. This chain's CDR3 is CASLETGSIDNQPQHF. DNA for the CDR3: TGTGCCAGCCTTGAAACAGGGTCAATTGACAATCAGCCCCAGCATTTT.

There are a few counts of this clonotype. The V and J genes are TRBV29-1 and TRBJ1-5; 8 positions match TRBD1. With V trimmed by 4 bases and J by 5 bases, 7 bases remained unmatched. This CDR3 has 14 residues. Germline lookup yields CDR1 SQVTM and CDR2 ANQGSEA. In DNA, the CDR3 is TGCAGCGTTGGCGAGACAGGGGTGGATCAGCCCCAGCATTTT. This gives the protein CSVGETGVDQPQHF.

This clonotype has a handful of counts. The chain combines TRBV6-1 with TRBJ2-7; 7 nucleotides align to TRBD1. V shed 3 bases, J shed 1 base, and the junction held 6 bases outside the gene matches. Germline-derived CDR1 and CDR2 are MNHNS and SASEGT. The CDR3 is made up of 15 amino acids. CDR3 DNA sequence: TGTGCCAGCAGTGACCCGGGACAGCGGTCCTACGAGCAGTACTTC. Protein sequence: CASSDPGQRSYEQYF.

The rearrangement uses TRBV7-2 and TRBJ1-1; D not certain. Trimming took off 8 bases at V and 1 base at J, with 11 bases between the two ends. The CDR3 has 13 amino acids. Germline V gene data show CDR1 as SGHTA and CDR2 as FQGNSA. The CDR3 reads CASRLGWNTEAFF. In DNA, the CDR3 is TGTGCCAGCCGCCTCGGTTGGAACACTGAAGCTTTCTTT.

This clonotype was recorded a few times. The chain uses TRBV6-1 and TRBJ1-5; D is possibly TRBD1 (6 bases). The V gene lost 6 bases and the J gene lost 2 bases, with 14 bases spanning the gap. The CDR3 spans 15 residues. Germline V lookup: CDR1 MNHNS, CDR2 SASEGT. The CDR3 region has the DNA TGTGCCAGCAGCTTTCAGACAGGCGGCAATCAGCCCCAGCATTTT. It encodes CASSFQTGGNQPQHF.

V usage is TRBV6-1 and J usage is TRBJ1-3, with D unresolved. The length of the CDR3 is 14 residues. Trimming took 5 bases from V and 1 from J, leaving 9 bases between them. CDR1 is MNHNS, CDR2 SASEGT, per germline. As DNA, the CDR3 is TGTGCCAGCAGTCATTCAGGTTCTGGAAACACCATATATTTT. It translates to CASSHSGSGNTIYF.

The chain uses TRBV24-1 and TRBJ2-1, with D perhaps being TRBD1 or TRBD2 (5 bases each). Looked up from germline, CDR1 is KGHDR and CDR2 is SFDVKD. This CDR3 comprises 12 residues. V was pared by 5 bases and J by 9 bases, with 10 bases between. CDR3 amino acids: CATSVRDGEQFF. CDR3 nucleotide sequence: TGTGCCACCAGTGTCCGGGACGGTGAGCAGTTCTTC.

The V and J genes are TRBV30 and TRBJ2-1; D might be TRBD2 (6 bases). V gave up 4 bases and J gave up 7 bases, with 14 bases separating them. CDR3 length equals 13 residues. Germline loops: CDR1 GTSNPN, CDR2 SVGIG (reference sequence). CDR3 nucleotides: TGTGCCTGGAATCCCGCACTAGCTAATGAGCAGTTCTTC. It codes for CAWNPALANEQFF.

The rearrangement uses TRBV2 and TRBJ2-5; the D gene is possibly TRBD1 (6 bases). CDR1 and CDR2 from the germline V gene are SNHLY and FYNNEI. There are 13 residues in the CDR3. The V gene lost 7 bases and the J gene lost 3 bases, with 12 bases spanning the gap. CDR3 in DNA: TGTGCCAGCAAGAGGGGGAGCGAAGAGACCCAGTACTTC. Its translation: CASKRGSEETQYF.

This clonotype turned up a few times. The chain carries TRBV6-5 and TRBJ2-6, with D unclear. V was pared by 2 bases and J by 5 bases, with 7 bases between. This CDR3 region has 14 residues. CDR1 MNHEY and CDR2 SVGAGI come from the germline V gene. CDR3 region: CASSYTSRANVLTF. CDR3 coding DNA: TGTGCCAGCAGTTACACAAGTAGGGCCAACGTCCTGACTTTC.

CDR3 region: CASRGLNYGYTF. CDR3 nucleotides: TGTGCCAGCAGGGGGCTTAACTATGGCTACACCTTC. The V gene is TRBV2, the J gene TRBJ1-2; a weak D match, TRBD1 (5 bases). CDR1 and CDR2 (germline): SNHLY, FYNNEI. With 6 bases removed from V and 1 base from J, the gap between germline ends came to 6 bases. The CDR3 totals 12 residues.